This is a list of T cell receptor beta chains from one sample in a study of cytomegalovirus exposure and HLA in healthy donors. TCRdb's table, derived via immunoSEQ multiplex PCR, lists solely in-frame clones and lacks some. The table lists some 98,000 clones, 76% of them singletons. Source material: PBMCs. These TCRs come from a man aged 35 to 55 in good health and CMV-seronegative. Both conserved end residues are trimmed from each CDR3.

TRBJ2-5 | TRBV11-3 | ASSLTAGGETQY
TRBJ1-6 | TRBV28 | ASSLSTGARSYNSPLH
TRBJ2-1 | TRBV5-4 | ASSLPRNEQF
TRBJ2-7 | TRBV4-3 | ASSQDRGPDYEQY
TRBJ2-7 | TRBV6-1 | ASSEEQGSSYEQY
TRBJ2-1 | TRBV11-2 | ASSAQVYNEQF
TRBJ1-1 | TRBV6-1 | ASSVSQENTEAF
TRBJ2-1 | TRBV7-2 | ASSPREDGPYNEQF
TRBJ1-3 | TRBV5-4 | ASSFGPGTDSGNTIY
TRBJ1-2 | TRBV29-1 | SVEDFYQGAGYGYT
TRBJ1-1 | TRBV27 | ASSTLDRETEAF
TRBJ2-5 | TRBV7-7 | ASSPLLAGVVTQY
TRBJ1-4 | TRBV9 | ASSTSGTGDDEKLF
TRBJ2-3 | TRBV19 | ASRRGQGFADTQY
TRBJ1-2 | TRBV28 | ASSSGQVNYGYT
TRBJ2-1 | TRBV7-8 | ASRAAWRGEQF
TRBJ2-7 | TRBV30 | AWSWGHPYEQY
TRBJ1-6 | TRBV9 | ASSEGQGSSPLH
TRBJ2-3 | TRBV7-9 | ASSLGVNTQY
TRBJ2-7 | TRBV23-1 | VSSRTPGQTSYEQY
TRBJ2-1 | TRBV9 | ASSVEGGNNEQF
TRBJ1-2 | TRBV6-5 | ASSPLGQGAYGYT
TRBJ1-2 | TRBV4-2 | ASSQEPGQGSYGYT
TRBJ2-7 | TRBV11-2 | ASSLAGQVYYEQY
TRBJ1-5 | TRBV28 | ASSLLGDSSNQPQH
TRBJ2-7 | TRBV4-3 | ASSPTYAATSYEQY
TRBJ2-2 | TRBV2 | ASSVIASGTGELF
TRBJ1-6 | TRBV7-9 | ASSLLQGAYNSPLH
TRBJ2-3 | TRBV30 | AWRGRGSTDTQY
TRBJ1-4 | TRBV28 | ASTGETGYNEKLF
TRBJ2-1 | TRBV2 | ARNPGLADKLRNEQF
TRBJ2-7 | TRBV9 | ASSQNPGTSGRNEQY
TRBJ2-7 | TRBV6-1 | ASSGTGKHEQY
TRBJ1-2 | TRBV5-1 | ASSLAPGIGNGGYT
TRBJ2-6 | TRBV18 | ASSPGRGGSGANVLT
TRBJ1-4 | TRBV19 | ASSMDWGNEKLF
TRBJ2-4 | TRBV12-1 | ASSLGGQGTQY
TRBJ1-5 | TRBV19 | ASSILENYQPQH
TRBJ1-1 | TRBV5-1 | ASSSQGGAKTEAF
TRBJ1-5 | TRBV30 | AWSVTVYQPQH
TRBJ2-7 | TRBV14 | ASSSGLAGNYEQY
TRBJ1-5 | TRBV7-9 | SSSLEQDQPQH
TRBJ1-3 | TRBV6-5 | ASSSRNRIGNTIY
TRBJ1-3 | TRBV30 | AWGTYRGKTGNTIY
TRBJ2-7 | TRBV4-3 | ASSSNRGYQQY
TRBJ1-1 | TRBV5-4 | ASTIGSGRGNTEAF
TRBJ2-5 | TRBV7-3 | ASSLIAGLATETQY
TRBJ2-3 | TRBV7-2 | ASSLVGLAGSSTDTQY
TRBJ2-2 | TRBV6-1 | ASRRGGTNTGELF
TRBJ1-1 | TRBV14 | ASSRRGMNTEAF
TRBJ1-2 | TRBV7-9 | ASSSNRVYGYT
TRBJ1-5 | TRBV28 | ASSFPDQPQH
TRBJ1-5 | TRBV7-2 | ASSLAGRGSNQPQH
TRBJ1-4 | TRBV6-6 | ASTKDREKLF
TRBJ2-2 | TRBV28 | ASSLARGGTGELF
TRBJ2-3 | TRBV13 | ASSSTGQGTQY
TRBJ2-4 | TRBV30 | AAGGRDLEY